Shown below are 21 T cell receptor beta chains from a single sample sequenced in a study of T-cell reconstitution after alpha-beta-depleted transplantation in children. Molecular barcoding with unique molecular identifiers was used for the TCRbeta library. Each CDR3 protein gets one entry after TCRdb re-called the PCR reads with MiXCR. The data hold a few hundred thousand distinct CDR3 sequences, with roughly a quarter observed a single time. The specimen comprised PBMCs, sampled before TCRalphabeta/CD19-depleted stem cell transplant. The receptors derive from a girl aged 2 to 10 with Fanconi anemia, due to receive a stem cell transplant.

This sequence joins TRBV5-6 and TRBJ1-2, with 7 positions matching TRBD1. Per germline, CDR1 SGHDT and CDR2 YYEEEE. Germline trimming cut 4 bases from V and 3 bases from J; bases unmatched to any gene: 9. The CDR3 runs 15 residues. The CDR3 sequence: CASSLDPGQYYGYTF. CDR3 nucleotides: TGTGCCAGCAGCCTCGACCCGGGACAGTACTATGGCTACACCTTC.

In this sample, this clonotype turned up many times. The V call is TRBV9, the J call TRBJ2-1; TRBD1 aligns across 8 bases. The germline CDR1 and CDR2 sequences are SGDLS and YYNGEE. V lost 1 base, J lost 7 bases, and 1 base stayed unmatched. This CDR3 is built from 13 residues. The DNA of the CDR3 is TGTGCCAGCAGCGTACAGGGGGCAAATGAGCAGTTCTTC. Protein product: CASSVQGANEQFF.

This clonotype was counted many times. V gene TRBV29-1 combines with J gene TRBJ2-5; TRBD1 matches at 7 bases. The germline gives CDR1 SQVTM, CDR2 ANQGSEA. The J segment lost 2 bases and the V segment lost 7 bases, leaving 7 bases of the junction unmatched. The CDR3 has 13 residues. The CDR3 region has the DNA TGCAGCGGAGGGGACAGAGTACAAGAGACCCAGTACTTC. This encodes CSGGDRVQETQYF.

In this sample, this clonotype turned up many times. V and J are TRBV12-3 or TRBV12-4 and TRBJ1-3; no clear D. V was pared by 5 bases and J by 2 bases, with 7 bases between. The length of the CDR3 is 13 residues. Written as DNA, the CDR3 is TGTGCCAGCAGTCAGCGGGCTGGAAACACCATATATTTT. Amino acid sequence: CASSQRAGNTIYF.

This clonotype was counted between two and nine times. The chain has TRBV9 and TRBJ2-3; 11 bases map to TRBD2. Germline lookup yields CDR1 SGDLS and CDR2 YYNGEE. This CDR3 is 18 amino acids long. Trimming removed 4 bases from V and 4 bases from J; junction bases left unmatched: 14. For the CDR3, the DNA is TGTGCCAGCAGCCACTACCCATCACTAGCGGGAGCCGCAGATACGCAGTATTTT. Protein sequence: CASSHYPSLAGAADTQYF.

This clonotype was seen many times. V and J are TRBV12-3 or TRBV12-4 and TRBJ2-1, with 8 bases aligning to TRBD1. The CDR3 contains 14 residues. Losses at the gene ends were 3 bases for V and 6 bases for J; bases not matched to a gene: 4. CDR3 bases: TGTGCCAGCAGTTTCCAGGGGGCTGTCAATGAGCAGTTCTTC. It translates to CASSFQGAVNEQFF.

The gene calls are TRBV27 and TRBJ2-2; 8 bases are a match to TRBD2. This CDR3 is 16 amino acids long. Germline V CDR1 and CDR2: MNHEY, SMNVEV (reference sequence). J gave up 6 bases and V 7 bases, and 13 bases lay outside the gene matches. In DNA, the CDR3 is TGTGCCAGCACCCCTAGGTGGCGGGAGGTCCCCGGGGAGCTGTTTTTT. It translates to CASTPRWREVPGELFF.

The chain is built from TRBV12-3 or TRBV12-4 and TRBJ2-7, with 12 positions matching TRBD2. Unmatched junction bases numbered 12, after V lost 5 bases and J lost 4 bases. The CDR3 spans 17 residues. The DNA for the CDR3 is TGTGCCAGCAGTCCCTTGACTAGCGGGGGTTTCCCTTACGAGCAGTACTTC. Its protein is CASSPLTSGGFPYEQYF.

The J gene is TRBJ1-1, the V gene TRBV4-1; a possible D gene is TRBD1 (6 bases). The germline gives CDR1 MGHRA, CDR2 YSYEKL. The CDR3 spans 14 residues. V was cut by 1 base and J by 7 bases, with 13 bases left in between. The CDR3 is CASSQVLPGVEAFF. CDR3 nucleotide sequence: TGCGCCAGCAGCCAAGTCTTGCCAGGGGTTGAAGCTTTCTTT.

In its sample, this clonotype was seen many times. V and J are TRBV29-1 and TRBJ2-7, with a weak D call TRBD2 (5 bases). Trimming removed 4 bases from V and 3 bases from J, with 13 bases in between. There are 13 residues in the CDR3. Looked up from germline, CDR1 is SQVTM and CDR2 is ANQGSEA. The CDR3 loop is CSVARRTDYEQYF. As DNA, the CDR3 is TGCAGCGTTGCCCGCAGGACTGACTACGAGCAGTACTTC.

This clonotype has just a few counts. CDR3 in DNA: TGCGCCAGCAGCTTGGAGGAGACAGGGCGGTTCGGGACCCAGTACTTC. Its protein is CASSLEETGRFGTQYF. The chain combines TRBV5-1 with TRBJ2-5; 7 bases fit TRBD1. Per the germline V gene, CDR1 is SGHRS and CDR2 is YFSETQ. V shed 0 bases and J 7 bases; nucleotides not matched to a gene: 12. The CDR3 consists of 16 residues.

The J gene is TRBJ1-2, the V gene TRBV29-1, with 7 bases that match TRBD1. Germline CDR1 is SQVTM and CDR2 is ANQGSEA. The CDR3 loop spans 12 amino acids. V lost 4 bases and J lost 5; bases outside the gene matches: 4. Here the CDR3 reads CSVVEQGYGYTF. The CDR3 bases are TGCAGCGTTGTGGAACAGGGGTATGGCTACACCTTC.

This clonotype came up a few times. The chain has TRBV29-1 and TRBJ2-7; tentative D call: TRBD2 (5 bases). The germline V gene has CDR1 SQVTM and CDR2 ANQGSEA. V gave up 4 bases and J gave up 3 bases, with 10 bases separating them. The CDR3 spans 12 residues. CDR3 residues: CSVAGDYYEQYF. CDR3 bases: TGCAGCGTTGCCGGGGATTACTACGAGCAGTACTTC.

This clonotype was seen at least ten times. The CDR3 DNA is TGTGCCAGCAGTTACCCGAGGGCTAGCGGGGCGCTTAGCTCCTACAATGAGCAGTTCTTC. It specifies CASSYPRASGALSSYNEQFF. The chain employs TRBV6-2 or TRBV6-3 and TRBJ2-1; 9 nucleotides match TRBD2. The germline gives CDR1 MNHEY, CDR2 SVGEGT. The CDR3 spans 20 residues. Germline trimming cut 2 bases from V and 0 bases from J; bases unmatched to any gene: 14.

This chain connects TRBV10-1 to TRBJ2-1, with 7 bases that match TRBD1. Per germline, CDR1 WNHNN and CDR2 SYGVQD (reference sequence). Trimming removed 5 bases from V and 7 bases from J; junction bases left unmatched: 8. This CDR3 comprises 14 residues. CDR3 nucleotide sequence: TGCGCCAGCAGTCCGTCAGGCAGGGGGAATGAGCAGTTCTTC. As protein: CASSPSGRGNEQFF.

This clonotype was detected ten times or more. This chain connects TRBV4-2 to TRBJ2-7, with 11 bases aligning to TRBD2. Germline loops: CDR1 LGHNA, CDR2 YNFKEQ. V trimming: 2 bases; J trimming: 5 bases; junction bases outside the gene matches: 11. The CDR3 consists of 17 residues. CDR3 nucleotides: TGTGCCAGCAGCCAACATGGCCTAGCGGGAGGAAAGAACGAGCAGTACTTC. It is translated as CASSQHGLAGGKNEQYF.

The genes are TRBV28 and TRBJ2-3, with 7 bases lining up with TRBD1. Per germline, CDR1 MDHEN and CDR2 SYDVKM. Trimming cost V 1 base and J 3 bases; bases outside gene matches: 10. This CDR3 contains 17 residues. CDR3 in DNA: TGTGCCAGCAGTTTATCCGGGGACAGCGCGTGGACAGATACGCAGTATTTT. Translation gives CASSLSGDSAWTDTQYF. Full variable domain (missing parts from reference TRBV28 and TRBJ2-3): DVKVTQSSRYLVKRTGEKVFLECVQDMDHENMFWYRQDPGLGLRLIYFSYDVKMKEKGDIPEGYSVSREKKERFSLILESASTNQTSMYLCASSLSGDSAWTDTQYFGPGTRLTVL.

The chain recombines TRBV18 with TRBJ2-3, with D perhaps assigned TRBD1 or TRBD2 (6 bases each). Trimming took off 1 base at V and 6 bases at J, with 14 bases between the two ends. This CDR3 has 15 amino acids. The germline V gene has CDR1 KGHSH and CDR2 LQKENI. CDR3 nucleotide sequence: TGTGCCAGCTCACCACTCGGGGGCGGAACGGATACGCAGTATTTT. This sequence encodes CASSPLGGGTDTQYF.

This chain connects TRBV28 to TRBJ1-1, with unresolved D. Per the germline V gene, CDR1 is MDHEN and CDR2 is SYDVKM. Trimming left V 6 bases short and J 2 bases short, with 10 bases between. This CDR3 region has 13 residues. The CDR3 region is CASSPFLNTEAFF. The CDR3 region has the DNA TGTGCCAGCAGCCCCTTCTTAAACACTGAAGCTTTCTTT.

The CDR3: CSAQGVYTGELFF. CDR3 nucleotide sequence: TGCAGCGCCCAGGGGGTATACACCGGGGAGCTGTTTTTT. The rearrangement joins TRBV29-1 to TRBJ2-2; 7 nucleotides agree with TRBD1. This CDR3 has 13 amino acids. CDR1 is SQVTM and CDR2 is ANQGSEA in the germline V gene. V lost 7 bases to trimming and J lost 3 bases; unmatched junction nucleotides: 5.

This clonotype has a count of ten or more. The CDR3 loop is CASPDTQYF. The CDR3 DNA reads as TGTGCCAGCCCAGATACGCAGTATTTT. The V gene is TRBV27, the J gene TRBJ2-3, with unresolved D. The CDR3 covers 9 residues. Trimming left V 8 bases short and J 4 bases short, with 1 base between. The germline gives CDR1 MNHEY, CDR2 SMNVEV (reference sequence).